The subject of this entry is one T cell receptor (beta chain). It has no known antigen specificity. No base-level quality is on record; no much larger clone is a single base apart. Patients with autoimmune disease history or receiving systemic immunosuppression were excluded from the trial. Peripheral blood for TCR sequencing was collected from all dose cohorts at baseline, on cycle 4 day 1, and on cycle 7 day 1. The samples were drawn from a first-in-human, open-label, multicenter phase I dose-escalation trial of ivuxolimab. Adults with locally advanced or metastatic melanoma, renal cell carcinoma, hepatocellular carcinoma or head and neck squamous cell carcinoma were enrolled in the trial. Before TCR sequencing, CD4+ and CD8+ T cells were separately sorted from peripheral blood. This specimen belongs to a study of OX40 agonist ivuxolimab in advanced cancers. About the investigation overall: Ivuxolimab, which targeted the costimulatory receptor OX40 (CD134), was an agonistic, fully human IgG2 monoclonal antibody. Intravenous ivuxolimab was administered to patients every 2 weeks at six dose levels: 0.01, 0.1, 0.3, 1.5, 3 and 10 mg/kg. Of the roughly 52 dose-escalation patients, hepatocellular carcinoma was present in approximately 20, melanoma in around 15, renal cell carcinoma in 9 and head and neck cancer in 9. A male proportion of roughly 85% and a mean age of around 60 years, ranging from 23 to 79, were recorded for the dose-escalation cohort. Prior anti-PD-1, anti-PD-L1 or anti-CTLA-4 therapy was permitted, and approximately 42% of dose-escalation patients had received checkpoint inhibitors. Partial responses were achieved by three dose-escalation patients, of whom one had hepatocellular carcinoma and two had cutaneous melanoma. Peripheral TCRbeta sequencing aimed to test whether ivuxolimab altered TCR sequence diversity and caused clonal T-cell expansion. The paper covers the monotherapy dose-escalation part of the phase I ivuxolimab trial, which included N ≈ 57 patients.

Study-wide conclusions, independent of this receptor: Antigen specificity was not determined for the clonally expanded peripheral T cells. In partial responders in the 0.1-3.0 mg/kg groups, normalized peripheral clonal expansion was found to be among the lowest, especially among CD8+ T cells. Low levels of normalized T-cell clonal expansion were also seen in some nonresponding patients. At doses from 0.1 to 3.0 mg/kg, clonal expansion was seen in both CD4+ and CD8+ blood T cells between baseline and week 6. After ivuxolimab, more expanded clones were found on average in CD8+ T cells than in CD4+ T cells.

To sequence the TCRbeta CDR3 region, genomic DNA was isolated from the sorted cells. The immunoSEQ Assay was used to sequence the TCRbeta CDR3 regions. This is the immuneACCESS table as TCRdb keeps it, with only in-frame sequences that have V and J called. A part of the clones is gone; compared with another copy, unresolved V genes explain less than half, and the rest is unexplained. The sample records tens of thousands of clones, 75% to 85% of which are singletons. Of the sample, roughly 5.4% is held by the ten largest clones. The cysteine opens and the phenylalanine closes a CDR3 of 17 amino acids. Only the CDR3 region is kept as DNA, spanning 51 bases read in frame from base 1. V loses 5 bases at its end and J loses 4 bases; junction bases beyond the gene matches: 12. CDR1 and CDR2, looked up from the germline V gene, are SGHTA and FQGTGA.

Recombination linked TRBV7-3 to TRBJ2-1, and TRBD2 matches 9 of the central bases. This TCR was sampled from an adult with an advanced solid tumor such as melanoma, head and neck, liver or kidney cancer. The sequencing here drew on CD4+ or CD8+ T cells sorted from blood, taken in a trial of the OX40 agonist ivuxolimab. The sequenced DNA is TGTGCCAGCAGCCCCAAGGCGGTTCTAGCGGGGTACAATGAGCAGTTCTTC. It is translated as CASSPKAVLAGYNEQFF.